This T cell receptor beta chain was identified during a study of T cells after yellow fever vaccination. V was shortened by 3 bases and J by 10 bases, with 22 bases between the two germline ends. Germline CDR1 and CDR2: DFQATT and SNEGSKA (reference sequence). CDR3 size: 15 residues. TCRdb ran MiXCR on the 5' RACE reads and lists one entry per CDR3 protein. The profile shows almost 600,000 distinct CDR3 sequences, 13% of them singletons. Sequenced here: PBMCs, sampled on the day of the yellow fever booster vaccination. The TCR sequence derives from a man aged 30 to 45 who received the YFV17D yellow fever vaccine. The genes are TRBV20-1 and TRBJ2-4; maybe TRBD1 (6 bases). The CDR3 protein is CSASRGGVGASIQYF. CDR3 nucleotides: TGCAGTGCTAGTCGTGGGGGAGTGGGGGCGAGTATTCAGTACTTC.